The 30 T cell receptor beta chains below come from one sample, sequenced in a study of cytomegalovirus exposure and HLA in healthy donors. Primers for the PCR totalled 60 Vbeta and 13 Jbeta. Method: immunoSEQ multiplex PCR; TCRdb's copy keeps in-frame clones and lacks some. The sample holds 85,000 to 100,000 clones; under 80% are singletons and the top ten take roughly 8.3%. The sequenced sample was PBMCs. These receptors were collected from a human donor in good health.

The CDR3 sequence is CASRRTEVGQPQHF. The CDR3 nucleotides read TGTGCCAGCAGACGGACAGAAGTTGGTCAGCCCCAGCATTTT. The chain recombines TRBV6-5 with TRBJ1-5; the D gene is possibly TRBD1 (6 bases). The CDR3 contains 14 residues. The V gene's germline CDR1 is MNHEY and CDR2 SVGAGI. Trimming cost V 6 bases and J 6 bases, with 15 bases left between them.

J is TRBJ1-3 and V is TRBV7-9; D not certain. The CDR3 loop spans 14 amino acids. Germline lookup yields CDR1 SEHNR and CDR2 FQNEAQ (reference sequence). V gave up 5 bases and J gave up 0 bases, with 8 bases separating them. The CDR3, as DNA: TGTGCCAGCAGCGCAGGCCTCTCTGGAAACACCATATATTTT. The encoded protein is CASSAGLSGNTIYF.

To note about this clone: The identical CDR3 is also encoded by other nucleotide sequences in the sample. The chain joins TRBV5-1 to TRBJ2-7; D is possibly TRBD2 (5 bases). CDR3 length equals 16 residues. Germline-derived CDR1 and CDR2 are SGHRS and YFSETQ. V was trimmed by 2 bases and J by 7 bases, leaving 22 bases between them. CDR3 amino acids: CASSFTAGPGMREQYF. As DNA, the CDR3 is TGCGCCAGCAGCTTTACCGCTGGGCCGGGGATGAGAGAGCAGTACTTC.

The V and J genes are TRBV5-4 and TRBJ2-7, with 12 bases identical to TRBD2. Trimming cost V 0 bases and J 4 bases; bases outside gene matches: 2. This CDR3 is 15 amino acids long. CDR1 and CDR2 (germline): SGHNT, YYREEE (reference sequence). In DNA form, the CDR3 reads TGTGCCAGCAGCTTGGGGACTAGCGGGATTTACGAGCAGTACTTC. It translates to CASSLGTSGIYEQYF.

The CDR3 reads CASSQDPGGAVNEQFF. CDR3 nucleotide sequence: TGTGCCAGCAGCCAAGATCCGGGGGGCGCGGTCAATGAGCAGTTCTTC. The chain links TRBV4-2 to TRBJ2-1; TRBD2 might be the D (7 bases). Germline CDR1 and CDR2: LGHNA and YNFKEQ. V was pared by 0 bases and J by 6 bases, with 15 bases between. The CDR3 is made up of 16 amino acids.

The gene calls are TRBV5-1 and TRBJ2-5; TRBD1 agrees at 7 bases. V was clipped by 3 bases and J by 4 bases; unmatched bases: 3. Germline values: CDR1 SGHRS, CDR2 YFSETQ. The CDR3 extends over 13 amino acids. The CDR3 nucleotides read TGCGCCAGCAGCTCGGACAGGCCAGAGACCCAGTACTTC. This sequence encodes CASSSDRPETQYF.

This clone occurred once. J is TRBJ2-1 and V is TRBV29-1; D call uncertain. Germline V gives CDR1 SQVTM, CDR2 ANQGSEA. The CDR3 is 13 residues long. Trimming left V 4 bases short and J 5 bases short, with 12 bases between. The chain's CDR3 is CSVVEVSHNEQFF. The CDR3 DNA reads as TGCAGCGTTGTCGAGGTTTCCCACAATGAGCAGTTCTTC.

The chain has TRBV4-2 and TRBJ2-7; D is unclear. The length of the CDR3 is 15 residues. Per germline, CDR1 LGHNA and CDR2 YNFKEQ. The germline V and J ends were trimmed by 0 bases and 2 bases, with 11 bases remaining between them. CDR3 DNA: TGTGCCAGCAGCCAAGACGGAAGCGTCCCCTACGAGCAGTACTTC. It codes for CASSQDGSVPYEQYF.

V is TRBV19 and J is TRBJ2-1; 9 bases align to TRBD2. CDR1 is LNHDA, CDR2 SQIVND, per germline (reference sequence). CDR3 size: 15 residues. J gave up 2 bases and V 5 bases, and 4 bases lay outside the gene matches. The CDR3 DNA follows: TGTGCCAGTAGTTTAGCGGGAGTAGCCTACAATGAGCAGTTCTTC. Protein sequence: CASSLAGVAYNEQFF.

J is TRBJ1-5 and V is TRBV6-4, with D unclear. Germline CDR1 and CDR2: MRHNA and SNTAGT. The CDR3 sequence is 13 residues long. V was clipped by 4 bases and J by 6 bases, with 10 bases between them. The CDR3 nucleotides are TGTGCCAGCAGTGTAGAGGATAGTCAGCCCCAGCATTTT. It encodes CASSVEDSQPQHF.

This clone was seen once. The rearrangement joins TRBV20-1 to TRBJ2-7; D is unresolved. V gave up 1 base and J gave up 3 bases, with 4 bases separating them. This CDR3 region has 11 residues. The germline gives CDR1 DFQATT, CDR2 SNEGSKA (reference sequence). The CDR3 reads CSARGVYEQYF. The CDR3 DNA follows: TGCAGTGCTAGAGGAGTCTACGAGCAGTACTTC.

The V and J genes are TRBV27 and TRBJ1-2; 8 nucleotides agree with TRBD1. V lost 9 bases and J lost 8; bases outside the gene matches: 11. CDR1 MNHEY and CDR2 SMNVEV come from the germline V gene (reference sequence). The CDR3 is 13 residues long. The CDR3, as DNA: TGTGCCAGTCGACAGGGGACTTCGGGCGGCTACACCTTC. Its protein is CASRQGTSGGYTF.

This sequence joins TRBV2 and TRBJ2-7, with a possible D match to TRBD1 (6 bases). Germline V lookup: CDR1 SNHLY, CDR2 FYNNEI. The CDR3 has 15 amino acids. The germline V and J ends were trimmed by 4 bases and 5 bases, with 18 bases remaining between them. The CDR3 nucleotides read TGTGCCAGCAGTGTTAATGGGGGCGCATCGAACGAGCAGTACTTC. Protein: CASSVNGGASNEQYF.

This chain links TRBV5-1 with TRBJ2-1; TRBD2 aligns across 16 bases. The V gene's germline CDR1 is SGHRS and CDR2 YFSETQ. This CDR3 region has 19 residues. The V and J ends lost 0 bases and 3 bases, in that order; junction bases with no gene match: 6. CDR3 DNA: TGCGCCAGCAGCTTGGGGGGGACTAGCGGGAGGGCAGGCTACAATGAGCAGTTCTTC. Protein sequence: CASSLGGTSGRAGYNEQFF.

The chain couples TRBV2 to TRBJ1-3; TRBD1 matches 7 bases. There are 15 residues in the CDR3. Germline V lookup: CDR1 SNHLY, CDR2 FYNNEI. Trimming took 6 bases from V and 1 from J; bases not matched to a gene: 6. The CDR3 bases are TGTGCCAGCAGGGGGACAGACTTTTCTGGAAACACCATATATTTT. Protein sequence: CASRGTDFSGNTIYF.

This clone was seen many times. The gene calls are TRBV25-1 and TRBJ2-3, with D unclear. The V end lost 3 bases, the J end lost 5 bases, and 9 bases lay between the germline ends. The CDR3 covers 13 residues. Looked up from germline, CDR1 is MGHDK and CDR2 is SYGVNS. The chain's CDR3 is CASSEILVDTQYF. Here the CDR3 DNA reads TGTGCCAGCAGTGAGATACTCGTAGATACGCAGTATTTT.

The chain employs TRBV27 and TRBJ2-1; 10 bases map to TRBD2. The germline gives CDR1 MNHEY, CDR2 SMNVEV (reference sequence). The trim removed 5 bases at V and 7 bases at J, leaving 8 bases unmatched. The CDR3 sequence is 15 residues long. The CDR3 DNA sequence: TGTGCCAGCAGTCCCCGACTAGCGGGTACGAATGAGCAGTTCTTC. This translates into CASSPRLAGTNEQFF.

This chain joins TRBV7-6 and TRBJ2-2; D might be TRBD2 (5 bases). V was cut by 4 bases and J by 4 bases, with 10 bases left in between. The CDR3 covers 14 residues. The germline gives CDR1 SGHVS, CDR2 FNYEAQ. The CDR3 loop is CASSSGLPTGELFF. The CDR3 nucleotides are TGTGCCAGCAGCTCAGGACTGCCCACCGGGGAGCTGTTTTTT.

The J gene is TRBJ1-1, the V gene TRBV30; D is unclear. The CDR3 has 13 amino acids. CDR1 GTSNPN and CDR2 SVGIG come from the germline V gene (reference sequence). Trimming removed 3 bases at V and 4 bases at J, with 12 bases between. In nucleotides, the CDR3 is TGTGCCTGGAGAGGGCCGCGGGGCACTGAAGCTTTCTTT. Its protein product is CAWRGPRGTEAFF. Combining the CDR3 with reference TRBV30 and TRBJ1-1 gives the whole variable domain SQTIHQWPATLVQPVGSPLSLECTVEGTSNPNLYWYRQAAGRGLQLLFYSVGIGQISSEVPQNLSASRPQDRQFILSSKKLLLSDSGFYLCAWRGPRGTEAFFGQGTRLTVV.

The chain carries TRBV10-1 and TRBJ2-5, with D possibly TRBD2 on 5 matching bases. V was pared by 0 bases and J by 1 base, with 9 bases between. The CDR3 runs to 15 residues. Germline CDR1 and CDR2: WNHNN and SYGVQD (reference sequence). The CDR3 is CASSESSGVQETQYF. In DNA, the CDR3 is TGCGCCAGCAGTGAGTCGTCCGGGGTCCAAGAGACCCAGTACTTC.

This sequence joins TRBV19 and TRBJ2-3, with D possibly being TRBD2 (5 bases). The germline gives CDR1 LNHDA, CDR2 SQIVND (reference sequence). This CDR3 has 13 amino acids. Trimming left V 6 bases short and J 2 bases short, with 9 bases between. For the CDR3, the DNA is TGTGCCAGTAGGAATCGGGACACAGATACGCAGTATTTT. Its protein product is CASRNRDTDTQYF.

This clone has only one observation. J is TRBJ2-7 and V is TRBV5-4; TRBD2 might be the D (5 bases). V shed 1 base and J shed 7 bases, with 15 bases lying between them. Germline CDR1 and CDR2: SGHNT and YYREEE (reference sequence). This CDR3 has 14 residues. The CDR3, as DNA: TGTGCCAGCAGCTTGTCATATGCCCGGGATGAGCAGTACTTC. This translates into CASSLSYARDEQYF.

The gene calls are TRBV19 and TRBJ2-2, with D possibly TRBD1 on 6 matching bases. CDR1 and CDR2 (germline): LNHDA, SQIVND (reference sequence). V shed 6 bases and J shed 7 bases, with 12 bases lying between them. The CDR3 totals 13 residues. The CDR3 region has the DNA TGTGCCAGTAGCAACAGGGTAATCGGGGAGCTGTTTTTT. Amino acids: CASSNRVIGELFF.

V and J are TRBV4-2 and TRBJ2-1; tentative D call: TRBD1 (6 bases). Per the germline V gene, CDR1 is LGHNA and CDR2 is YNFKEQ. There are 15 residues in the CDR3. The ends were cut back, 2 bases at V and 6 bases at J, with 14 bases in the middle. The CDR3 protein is CASSQNLQGINEQFF. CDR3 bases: TGTGCCAGCAGCCAAAACTTACAGGGCATCAATGAGCAGTTCTTC.

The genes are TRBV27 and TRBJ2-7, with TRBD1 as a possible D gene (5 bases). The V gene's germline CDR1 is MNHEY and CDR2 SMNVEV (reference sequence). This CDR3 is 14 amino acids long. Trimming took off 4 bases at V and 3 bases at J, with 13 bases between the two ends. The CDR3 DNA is TGTGCCAGCAGTTCCCCTAGGCAGGGCTACGAGCAGTACTTC. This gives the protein CASSSPRQGYEQYF.

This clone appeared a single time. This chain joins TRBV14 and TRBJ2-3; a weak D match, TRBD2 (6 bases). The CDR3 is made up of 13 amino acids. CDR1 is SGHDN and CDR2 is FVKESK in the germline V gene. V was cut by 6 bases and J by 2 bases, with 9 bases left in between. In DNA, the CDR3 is TGTGCCAGCAGACGGGACTCCACAGATACGCAGTATTTT. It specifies CASRRDSTDTQYF.

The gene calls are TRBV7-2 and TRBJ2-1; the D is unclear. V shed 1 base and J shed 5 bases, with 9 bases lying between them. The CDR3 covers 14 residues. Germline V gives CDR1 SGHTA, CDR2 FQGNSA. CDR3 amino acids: CASSLVGGNNEQFF. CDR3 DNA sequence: TGTGCCAGCAGCTTAGTCGGCGGAAACAATGAGCAGTTCTTC.

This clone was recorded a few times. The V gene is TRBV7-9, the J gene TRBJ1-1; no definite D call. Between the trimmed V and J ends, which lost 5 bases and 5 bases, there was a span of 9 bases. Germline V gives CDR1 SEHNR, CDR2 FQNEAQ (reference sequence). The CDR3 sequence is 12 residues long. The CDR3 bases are TGTGCCAGCAGCAGACAAAGTACTGAAGCTTTCTTT. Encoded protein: CASSRQSTEAFF. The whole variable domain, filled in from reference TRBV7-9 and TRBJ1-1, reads DTGVSQNPRHKITKRGQNVTFRCDPISEHNRLYWYRQTLGQGPEFLTYFQNEAQLEKSRLLSDRFSAERPKGSFSTLEIQRTEQGDSAMYLCASSRQSTEAFFGQGTRLTVV.

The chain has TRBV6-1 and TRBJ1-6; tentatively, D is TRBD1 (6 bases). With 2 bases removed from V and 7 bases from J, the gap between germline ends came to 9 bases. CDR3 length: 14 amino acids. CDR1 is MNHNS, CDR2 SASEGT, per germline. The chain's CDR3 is CASSENRVNSPLHF. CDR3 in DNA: TGTGCCAGCAGTGAAAACAGGGTAAATTCACCCCTCCACTTT.

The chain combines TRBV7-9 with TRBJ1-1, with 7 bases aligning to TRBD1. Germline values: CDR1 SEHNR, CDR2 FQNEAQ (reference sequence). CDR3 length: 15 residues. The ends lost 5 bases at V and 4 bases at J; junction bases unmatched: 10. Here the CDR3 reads CASSPGTAESTEAFF. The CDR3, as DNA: TGTGCCAGCAGCCCAGGGACAGCAGAAAGCACTGAAGCTTTCTTT.